One sample yielded the 17 T cell receptor beta chains listed below, sequenced in a study of blood T cell repertoires in COVID-19. Clones were read by immunoSEQ multiplex PCR, and TCRdb kept only the in-frame ones, dropping some. The data show about 330,000 clones, with 80% to 90% seen just once and less than 6% held by the top ten. Sequenced: PBMCs or T cells enriched from blood (not recorded which). Receptors were obtained from a woman aged 25 to 45 who had recovered from COVID-19.

The chain has TRBV11-2 and TRBJ2-1; perhaps TRBD2 as D (6 bases). The CDR3 runs to 14 residues. Trimming removed 0 bases from V and 8 bases from J, with 11 bases in between. CDR1 and CDR2 (germline): SGHAT, FQNNGV. CDR3 nucleotide sequence: TGTGCCAGCAGCTTAGAGGCTAGCGTCGATGAGCAGTTCTTC. Protein: CASSLEASVDEQFF.

The rearrangement links TRBV29-1 to TRBJ1-2; 10 nucleotides align to TRBD1. CDR1 SQVTM and CDR2 ANQGSEA come from the germline V gene. The CDR3 is 16 residues long. The J segment lost 7 bases and the V segment lost 2 bases, leaving 13 bases of the junction unmatched. The CDR3 sequence is CSVERVLDRGRGGYTF. The CDR3 coding sequence is TGCAGCGTTGAAAGGGTACTAGACAGGGGGCGAGGTGGCTACACCTTC. The variable domain in full, completed from reference TRBV29-1 and TRBJ1-2, reads SAVISQKPSRDICQRGTSLTIQCQVDSQVTMMFWYRQQPGQSLTLIATANQGSEATYESGFVIDKFPISRPNLTFSTLTVSNMSPEDSSIYLCSVERVLDRGRGGYTFGSGTRLTVV.

The chain is built from TRBV2 and TRBJ1-1, with no clear D. There are 13 residues in the CDR3. CDR1 is SNHLY and CDR2 is FYNNEI in the germline V gene. V gave up 4 bases and J gave up 1 base, with 7 bases separating them. CDR3 DNA: TGTGCCAGCAGTGCTGCGGAGAACACTGAAGCTTTCTTT. Protein sequence: CASSAAENTEAFF.

This chain joins TRBV4-1 and TRBJ2-1; 10 positions agree with TRBD2. The CDR3 is made up of 15 amino acids. Germline loops: CDR1 MGHRA, CDR2 YSYEKL. Trimming took 0 bases from V and 9 from J; bases not matched to a gene: 5. This CDR3 reads CASSQEERGGAEQFF. DNA for the CDR3: TGCGCCAGCAGCCAAGAAGAGCGGGGGGGCGCTGAGCAGTTCTTC.

This clone was detected once. The V and J genes are TRBV7-9 and TRBJ2-5; a weak D match, TRBD1 (7 bases). Germline assignment: CDR1 SEHNR and CDR2 FQNEAQ (reference sequence). Deletions cut 4 bases from V and 4 bases from J, with 13 bases between. The CDR3 sequence is 14 residues long. The CDR3 protein is CASSSGTAGETQYF. The DNA for the CDR3 is TGTGCCAGCAGCTCGGGGACAGCGGGAGAGACCCAGTACTTC.

V and J are TRBV5-1 and TRBJ2-7; maybe TRBD1 (6 bases). The germline V gene encodes CDR1 SGHRS and CDR2 YFSETQ. Trimming removed 0 bases from V and 9 bases from J, with 22 bases in between. The CDR3 contains 16 residues. The CDR3 sequence is CASSLDVTGSGPSQYF. The DNA for the CDR3 is TGCGCCAGCAGCTTGGATGTGACAGGATCCGGACCTTCGCAGTACTTC.

The genes are TRBV7-9 and TRBJ1-1; D perhaps matches TRBD1 (5 bases). Deletions cut 5 bases from V and 4 bases from J, with 8 bases between. CDR3 length: 12 residues. Germline V lookup: CDR1 SEHNR, CDR2 FQNEAQ (reference sequence). The CDR3 nucleotides read TGTGCCAGCAGCCGGGGGGGCACTGAAGCTTTCTTT. Encoded protein: CASSRGGTEAFF.

This chain connects TRBV6-5 to TRBJ1-5; the D is unclear. Germline-derived CDR1 and CDR2 are MNHEY and SVGAGI. V lost 0 bases, J lost 4 bases, and 13 bases lay in between. The CDR3 runs 16 residues. The CDR3 here is CASSYSRGPKNQPQHF. As DNA, the CDR3 is TGTGCCAGCAGTTACTCGAGAGGTCCGAAAAATCAGCCCCAGCATTTT.

J is TRBJ1-1 and V is TRBV7-9; possible D gene TRBD1, 5 bases. Per the germline V gene, CDR1 is SEHNR and CDR2 is FQNEAQ (reference sequence). V was shortened by 1 base and J by 4 bases, with 10 bases between the two germline ends. CDR3 length: 14 residues. The CDR3 protein is CASSLGGTSTEAFF. DNA for the CDR3: TGTGCCAGCAGCTTAGGAGGGACTAGCACTGAAGCTTTCTTT.

The CDR3 DNA is TGTGCCAGCTACAGCTTACTGGGCGCCTACACCTTC. Its protein product is CASYSLLGAYTF. The chain joins TRBV18 to TRBJ1-2; D remains ambiguous. Per germline, CDR1 KGHSH and CDR2 LQKENI. V was pared by 7 bases and J by 10 bases, with 16 bases between. The CDR3 contains 12 residues.

The chain carries TRBV4-1 and TRBJ2-1, with a weak D call TRBD2 (6 bases). The CDR3 loop spans 16 amino acids. The germline V and J ends were trimmed by 2 bases and 6 bases, with 17 bases remaining between them. The V gene's germline CDR1 is MGHRA and CDR2 YSYEKL. The CDR3 DNA reads as TGCGCCAGCAGCCAAATAGGCGGCGGCGGGGCCAATGAGCAGTTCTTC. Protein sequence: CASSQIGGGGANEQFF.

This chain links TRBV7-2 with TRBJ2-1; a weak D match, TRBD1 (6 bases). CDR1 is SGHTA and CDR2 is FQGNSA in the germline V gene. V shed 5 bases and J shed 2 bases, with 10 bases lying between them. This CDR3 contains 14 residues. Here the CDR3 DNA reads TGTGCCAGCAGCCCCAGGGGCCCCTACAATGAGCAGTTCTTC. Its translation is CASSPRGPYNEQFF.

This sequence joins TRBV7-9 and TRBJ1-1, with D possibly matching TRBD1 (5 bases). This CDR3 contains 14 residues. Trimming took off 11 bases at V and 0 bases at J, with 16 bases between the two ends. Germline values: CDR1 SEHNR, CDR2 FQNEAQ (reference sequence). The CDR3 DNA is TGTGCCGCCGGTGGGGGGACCTTGAACACTGAAGCTTTCTTT. Translation: CAAGGGTLNTEAFF.

The chain couples TRBV19 to TRBJ2-3, with TRBD1 identical over 7 bases. The CDR3 sequence is 16 residues long. V lost 5 bases, J lost 2 bases, and 10 bases stayed unmatched. The germline V gene has CDR1 LNHDA and CDR2 SQIVND (reference sequence). CDR3 bases: TGTGCCAGTAGTGACCCAACAGGGGCCAACACAGATACGCAGTATTTT. It specifies CASSDPTGANTDTQYF.

CDR3 DNA sequence: TGTGCCAGCATGCGAACAGGTAGTCGGTCCTATAATTCACCCCTCCACTTT. Protein: CASMRTGSRSYNSPLHF. This chain uses TRBV21-1 with TRBJ1-6; the DNA was not compared with TRBD1, the D call given in the table. TRBV21-1 is an annotated pseudogene. CDR3 length: 17 amino acids.

The chain combines TRBV5-6 with TRBJ1-5; perhaps TRBD1 as D (5 bases). Germline V CDR1 and CDR2: SGHDT, YYEEEE. The V end was cut by 4 bases, the J end by 0 bases, with 11 bases between. CDR3 length equals 15 residues. CDR3 protein: CASSRRDYSNQPQHF. For the CDR3, the DNA is TGTGCCAGCAGCCGCAGGGACTATAGCAATCAGCCCCAGCATTTT.

This clone has only a few counts. This chain links TRBV5-1 with TRBJ1-4, with TRBD1 matching 9 bases. The V and J ends lost 4 bases and 7 bases, in that order; junction bases with no gene match: 11. CDR1 SGHRS and CDR2 YFSETQ come from the germline V gene. The CDR3 extends over 16 amino acids. The CDR3 here is CASSIIPGQGTEKLFF. CDR3 nucleotide sequence: TGCGCCAGCAGCATCATTCCGGGACAGGGAACTGAAAAACTGTTTTTT.